The 22 T cell receptor beta chains listed next were all sequenced from one sample in a study of blood T cell repertoires in COVID-19. The data were produced by immunoSEQ multiplex PCR, yet TCRdb's version contains in-frame clones alone and is incomplete. The data contain 130,000 to 150,000 clones, roughly 80% of them singletons. Source material: peripheral blood. The receptors come from a woman between 40 and 50 years old with active or convalescent COVID-19.

This chain connects TRBV10-3 to TRBJ2-7, with D possibly TRBD2 on 6 matching bases. The CDR3 has 15 residues. Germline loops: CDR1 ENHRY, CDR2 SYGVKD. Between the trimmed V and J ends, which lost 10 bases and 0 bases, there was a span of 19 bases. The CDR3 DNA reads TGTGCCACCGGGCAGGAGGCGGGGCGCTCCTACGAGCAGTACTTC. This translates into CATGQEAGRSYEQYF.

This chain joins TRBV27 and TRBJ1-2; 8 bases align to TRBD1. The CDR3 spans 12 residues. V dropped 5 bases and J dropped 8; count of bases not matched to a gene: 4. The germline CDR1 and CDR2 sequences are MNHEY and SMNVEV (reference sequence). The CDR3: CASSLTGDGYTF. The CDR3 bases are TGTGCCAGCAGTCTGACAGGGGACGGCTACACCTTC.

This clone was observed a single time. CDR3 protein: CASSPPWEEKLFF. CDR3 in DNA: TGTGCCAGCTCACCACCGTGGGAGGAAAAACTGTTTTTT. The chain has TRBV18 and TRBJ1-4, with unresolved D. This CDR3 is built from 13 residues. Germline CDR1 reads KGHSH; CDR2 reads LQKENI. V lost 0 bases and J 8 bases, leaving 7 bases between the germline ends.

The gene calls are TRBV7-9 and TRBJ1-1; 7 bases fit TRBD1. Germline CDR1 and CDR2: SEHNR and FQNEAQ (reference sequence). CDR3 length: 13 amino acids. Trimming cost V 6 bases and J 0 bases; bases outside gene matches: 1. The CDR3 DNA reads TGTGCCAGCAGGGGACAGTTGAACACTGAAGCTTTCTTT. It yields the protein CASRGQLNTEAFF.

This sequence joins TRBV5-4 and TRBJ2-5, with 9 bases lining up with TRBD2. The CDR3 totals 16 residues. Trimming at V came to 4 bases and at J to 2 bases, leaving 9 bases not matched to a gene. The V gene's germline CDR1 is SGHNT and CDR2 YYREEE (reference sequence). The CDR3 sequence is CASSALGAGGQETQYF. In DNA form, the CDR3 reads TGTGCCAGCAGCGCCCTAGGGGCGGGGGGGCAAGAGACCCAGTACTTC.

This chain uses TRBV18 with TRBJ1-5; a possible D gene is TRBD1 (6 bases). CDR3 length equals 16 residues. The V end lost 4 bases, the J end lost 0 bases, and 13 bases lay between the germline ends. CDR1 and CDR2 (germline): KGHSH, LQKENI. The CDR3: CASSQETGFSNQPQHF. CDR3 nucleotide sequence: TGTGCCAGCTCACAAGAGACAGGTTTTAGCAATCAGCCCCAGCATTTT.

This clone appeared once. This chain uses TRBV7-2 with TRBJ1-5; D is ambiguous. Germline V gives CDR1 SGHTA, CDR2 FQGNSA. The CDR3 is 15 amino acids. V was cut by 2 bases and J by 7 bases, with 15 bases left in between. The CDR3 protein is CASSLSVLSGQPQHF. The CDR3 nucleotides read TGTGCCAGCAGCTTATCGGTCCTCTCAGGACAGCCCCAGCATTTT. Variable domain in full (rest from reference TRBV7-2 and TRBJ1-5): GAGVSQSPSNKVTEKGKDVELRCDPISGHTALYWYRQSLGQGLEFLIYFQGNSAPDKSGLPSDRFSAERTGGSVSTLTIQRTQQEDSAVYLCASSLSVLSGQPQHFGDGTRLSIL.

This sequence joins TRBV2 and TRBJ2-2; maybe TRBD1 (5 bases). The V and J ends lost 2 bases and 5 bases respectively, with 15 bases between them. Germline V gives CDR1 SNHLY, CDR2 FYNNEI. This CDR3 has 16 amino acids. CDR3 residues: CASSEPQGRATGELFF. The CDR3 nucleotides are TGTGCCAGCAGTGAACCCCAAGGCAGGGCAACCGGGGAGCTGTTTTTT. The full variable domain, completed using reference TRBV2 and TRBJ2-2, is EPEVTQTPSHQVTQMGQEVILRCVPISNHLYFYWYRQILGQKVEFLVSFYNNEISEKSEIFDDQFSVERPDGSNFTLKIRSTKLEDSAMYFCASSEPQGRATGELFFGEGSRLTVL.

The chain recombines TRBV5-1 with TRBJ1-3; perhaps TRBD1 as D (6 bases). Trimming took off 0 bases at V and 0 bases at J, with 16 bases between the two ends. The germline CDR1 and CDR2 sequences are SGHRS and YFSETQ. The CDR3 contains 18 residues. The CDR3 coding sequence is TGCGCCAGCAGCTTGGAACAGGGCGGTTTTCTCTCTGGAAACACCATATATTTT. As protein: CASSLEQGGFLSGNTIYF.

This chain uses TRBV27 with TRBJ1-1; tentative D call: TRBD1 (5 bases). The CDR3 is 16 amino acids. Trimming removed 1 base from V and 0 bases from J, with 12 bases in between. CDR1 and CDR2 (germline): MNHEY, SMNVEV (reference sequence). The DNA of the CDR3 is TGTGCCAGCAGTTTATGGGACGGGGGACTGAACACTGAAGCTTTCTTT. Residues: CASSLWDGGLNTEAFF.

The CDR3 sequence: CASTQDRANTIYF. DNA for the CDR3: TGTGCCAGCACCCAGGACAGGGCGAACACCATATATTTT. The chain employs TRBV28 and TRBJ1-3; 8 nucleotides agree with TRBD1. With V trimmed by 7 bases and J by 7 bases, 6 bases remained unmatched. This CDR3 spans 13 amino acids. Germline V gene lookup returns CDR1 MDHEN and CDR2 SYDVKM. Together with reference TRBV28 and TRBJ1-3, the CDR3 gives the full variable domain: DVKVTQSSRYLVKRTGEKVFLECVQDMDHENMFWYRQDPGLGLRLIYFSYDVKMKEKGDIPEGYSVSREKKERFSLILESASTNQTSMYLCASTQDRANTIYFGEGSWLTVV.

This rearrangement joins TRBV15 to TRBJ1-2; possibly TRBD1 for D (5 bases). V shed 3 bases and J shed 4 bases, with 18 bases lying between them. This CDR3 comprises 16 residues. CDR1 and CDR2 from the germline V gene are LNHNV and YYDKDF (reference sequence). CDR3 DNA: TGTGCCACCAGCAGGAGCCAAGTCGGGGGAATCTATGGCTACACCTTC. It translates to CATSRSQVGGIYGYTF.

The V and J genes are TRBV6-5 and TRBJ2-5; 9 bases are shared with TRBD2. With 7 bases clipped from V and 3 bases from J, the junction kept 9 bases outside the gene matches. CDR1 and CDR2 (germline): MNHEY, SVGAGI. CDR3 length: 15 amino acids. The CDR3 region is CASTLAGAWKETQYF. For the CDR3, the DNA is TGTGCCAGCACCTTAGCGGGGGCTTGGAAAGAGACCCAGTACTTC.

The genes are TRBV27 and TRBJ1-1; no firm D call. V lost 4 bases and J 3 bases, leaving 21 bases between the germline ends. The germline gives CDR1 MNHEY, CDR2 SMNVEV (reference sequence). This CDR3 has 17 amino acids. The CDR3 coding sequence is TGTGCCAGCAGTTCTGGCAGAAAAGGCATCGGGGACACTGAAGCTTTCTTT. The encoded protein is CASSSGRKGIGDTEAFF.

This sequence joins TRBV24-1 and TRBJ1-5, with D possibly being TRBD1 (5 bases). The CDR3 length is 13 residues. V gave up 6 bases and J gave up 7 bases, with 12 bases separating them. CDR1 KGHDR and CDR2 SFDVKD come from the germline V gene. CDR3 nucleotides: TGTGCCACCAGTCGAGCCGGGGGACAGCCCCAGCATTTT. This encodes CATSRAGGQPQHF.

The chain has TRBV28 and TRBJ1-1; 7 bases match TRBD1. Germline CDR1 is MDHEN and CDR2 is SYDVKM. CDR3 length: 15 amino acids. V was clipped by 6 bases and J by 0 bases; unmatched bases: 7. In DNA, the CDR3 is TGTGCCAGCAGCGTCGGACAGGCTTTGAACACTGAAGCTTTCTTT. Translating it yields CASSVGQALNTEAFF.

This chain uses TRBV19 with TRBJ2-2; TRBD1 is a possible D gene (5 bases). The germline gives CDR1 LNHDA, CDR2 SQIVND (reference sequence). This CDR3 is 14 amino acids long. V lost 4 bases and J 2 bases, leaving 8 bases between the germline ends. This chain's CDR3 is CASSTQGNTGELFF. CDR3 DNA: TGTGCCAGTAGTACCCAGGGCAACACCGGGGAGCTGTTTTTT. Together with reference TRBV19 and TRBJ2-2, the CDR3 gives the full variable domain: DGGITQSPKYLFRKEGQNVTLSCEQNLNHDAMYWYRQDPGQGLRLIYYSQIVNDFQKGDIAEGYSVSREKKESFPLTVTSAQKNPTAFYLCASSTQGNTGELFFGEGSRLTVL.

This clone was found once. The genes are TRBV27 and TRBJ1-4, with TRBD1 matching 8 bases. After removal of 5 bases from V and 8 bases from J, the junction contained 7 bases not matched to a gene. From germline, CDR1 is MNHEY and CDR2 SMNVEV (reference sequence). The CDR3 is made up of 14 amino acids. Here the CDR3 DNA reads TGTGCCAGCAGTCCCGGGACAGGAAACGAAAAACTGTTTTTT. It encodes CASSPGTGNEKLFF.

V gene TRBV5-4 combines with J gene TRBJ2-1, with TRBD2 matching 13 bases. This CDR3 has 18 amino acids. Germline trimming cut 3 bases from V and 0 bases from J; bases unmatched to any gene: 6. CDR1 and CDR2 from the germline V gene are SGHNT and YYREEE (reference sequence). Written as DNA, the CDR3 is TGTGCCAGCAGCTCCGGGACTAGCGGGATGAGCTCCTACAATGAGCAGTTCTTC. Its protein product is CASSSGTSGMSSYNEQFF.

This clone was recorded a few times. The chain is built from TRBV4-1 and TRBJ1-4, with D possibly being TRBD1 (6 bases). CDR3 length: 16 amino acids. Trimming pared 4 bases from V and 4 bases from J, leaving 16 bases between. Looked up from germline, CDR1 is MGHRA and CDR2 is YSYEKL. CDR3 region: CASSRTLQGRNEKLFF. In DNA form, the CDR3 reads TGCGCCAGCAGCCGGACCTTACAGGGACGTAATGAAAAACTGTTTTTT.

The J gene is TRBJ1-1, the V gene TRBV28; 8 nucleotides align to TRBD1. Germline-derived CDR1 and CDR2 are MDHEN and SYDVKM. The CDR3 contains 12 residues. Losses at the gene ends were 5 bases for V and 10 bases for J; bases not matched to a gene: 6. CDR3 coding DNA: TGTGCCAGCAGTATACAGGGGGGTGGAGCTTTCTTT. Translation: CASSIQGGGAFF. Drawing the rest from reference TRBV28 and TRBJ1-1, the complete variable domain is DVKVTQSSRYLVKRTGEKVFLECVQDMDHENMFWYRQDPGLGLRLIYFSYDVKMKEKGDIPEGYSVSREKKERFSLILESASTNQTSMYLCASSIQGGGAFFGQGTRLTVV.

This clone was counted a few times. The V call is TRBV30, the J call TRBJ1-2; no clear D gene. The V and J ends lost 1 base and 1 base respectively, with 10 bases between them. The germline V gene has CDR1 GTSNPN and CDR2 SVGIG (reference sequence). The length of the CDR3 is 14 residues. CDR3 in DNA: TGTGCCTGGAGTGGCATAGGAGGTAACTATGGCTACACCTTC. As protein: CAWSGIGGNYGYTF.